The clone carrying this T cell receptor beta chain was counted a few times. The sample is drawn from a study of long-term antiretroviral therapy in people with HIV. Germline V CDR1 and CDR2: SNHLY, FYNNEI. The CDR3 sequence is 10 residues long. Trimming shortened V by 4 bases and J by 9 bases, and 3 bases separated the two germline ends. The assay, immunoSEQ v3.0, was run at survey level. TCRdb keeps only in-frame clones here, not all; method: immunoSEQ multiplex PCR. The data show tens of thousands of clones, around 86% seen once. The United States was where all participants with HIV were treated. The receptor was derived from a woman in her fifties or sixties with HIV. J is TRBJ2-2 and V is TRBV2; no clear D gene. Sequencing was performed on unsorted PBMCs, taken 0.1 years before starting antiretroviral therapy. CDR3 loop: CASSGWELFF. CDR3 coding DNA: TGTGCCAGCAGTGGGTGGGAGCTGTTTTTT.